Presented here are 12 T cell receptor beta chains from one specimen sequenced in a study of T cell repertoires in cytomegalovirus infection. Each CDR3 protein gets one entry after TCRdb re-called the reads with MiXCR. This sample has 600,000 to 800,000 distinct CDR3 sequences, with 20% to 25% found just once. The source material was CD8+ T cells from PBMCs. These receptors were obtained from a human donor in good health (CMV status not recorded). Some clones in this sample may be carry-over from other donors' samples.

Notes on this clonotype: With a much larger clone just one base away, this may be a read error. This sequence joins TRBV7-3 and TRBJ1-2; 8 bases line up with TRBD1. CDR1 and CDR2 (germline): SGHTA, FQGTGA. There are 14 residues in the CDR3. V gave up 5 bases and J gave up 8 bases; unmatched junction bases: 10. DNA for the CDR3: TGTGCCAGCAGCGCCCTGGCAGGGGGCTTGGGCTACACCTTC. Amino acids: CASSALAGGLGYTF.

The chain is built from TRBV12-3 or TRBV12-4 and TRBJ2-1; D remains unclear. There are 12 residues in the CDR3. The V end lost 5 bases, the J end lost 8 bases, and 10 bases lay between the germline ends. Written as DNA, the CDR3 is TGTGCCAGCAGTCCAACTATCGATGAGCAGTTCTTC. Translated, it gives CASSPTIDEQFF.

This chain uses TRBV29-1 with TRBJ2-2; D gene ambiguous. Germline V gives CDR1 SQVTM, CDR2 ANQGSEA. Trimming took off 3 bases at V and 8 bases at J, with 7 bases between the two ends. CDR3 length: 11 residues. The DNA of the CDR3 is TGCAGCGTTGAGGGCGAAGGGGAGCTGTTTTTT. This translates into CSVEGEGELFF.

This clonotype was detected a few times. This chain uses TRBV19 with TRBJ1-5; TRBD1 is a possible D gene (5 bases). With 5 bases removed from V and 6 bases from J, the gap between germline ends came to 8 bases. The CDR3 extends over 12 amino acids. Germline V gene data show CDR1 as LNHDA and CDR2 as SQIVND (reference sequence). The CDR3 here is CASSWGLQPQHF. In DNA, the CDR3 is TGTGCCAGTAGTTGGGGACTTCAGCCCCAGCATTTT. The variable domain in full, completed from reference TRBV19 and TRBJ1-5, reads DGGITQSPKYLFRKEGQNVTLSCEQNLNHDAMYWYRQDPGQGLRLIYYSQIVNDFQKGDIAEGYSVSREKKESFPLTVTSAQKNPTAFYLCASSWGLQPQHFGDGTRLSIL.

This clonotype was detected only a few times. In DNA, the CDR3 is TGCGCCAGCAGCCCTCAGGAAACGCCCTACAATGAGCAGTTCTTC. Its protein is CASSPQETPYNEQFF. The chain employs TRBV4-1 and TRBJ2-1; D gene ambiguous. Germline lookup yields CDR1 MGHRA and CDR2 YSYEKL. This CDR3 region has 15 residues. Trimming pared 4 bases from V and 2 bases from J, leaving 12 bases between.

This clonotype occurred many times. The chain carries TRBV7-8 and TRBJ1-5; D gene ambiguous. The ends were cut back, 0 bases at V and 6 bases at J, with 6 bases in the middle. The CDR3 totals 13 residues. Germline loops: CDR1 SGHVS, CDR2 FQNEAQ. The DNA for the CDR3 is TGTGCCAGCAGCTTAGCGTTATCTCAGCCCCAGCATTTT. Protein: CASSLALSQPQHF.

This clonotype has a count of ten or more. This chain joins TRBV5-6 and TRBJ2-7; D gene uncertain. Germline V gives CDR1 SGHDT, CDR2 YYEEEE. V lost 2 bases to trimming and J lost 0 bases, with 9 bases between them. The CDR3 is made up of 14 amino acids. CDR3 residues: CASSLYRSSYEQYF. CDR3 DNA sequence: TGTGCCAGCAGCTTATATAGAAGCTCCTACGAGCAGTACTTC.

This clonotype was observed many times. This rearrangement joins TRBV6-1 to TRBJ2-2; no definite D call. This CDR3 contains 12 residues. Per germline, CDR1 MNHNS and CDR2 SASEGT. The V end lost 5 bases, the J end lost 6 bases, and 7 bases lay between the germline ends. The CDR3 sequence is CASSPSSGELFF. The CDR3 coding sequence is TGTGCCAGCAGTCCCAGTTCCGGGGAGCTGTTTTTT.

Concerning this clonotype: One junction end does not reproduce the germline sequence, and a read error may be involved. This rearrangement joins TRBV7-6 to TRBJ1-4; 7 positions match TRBD1. CDR1 and CDR2 from the germline V gene are SGHVS and FNYEAQ. The CDR3 length is 15 residues. The CDR3 sequence: CTSSPGQAFNEKLFF. Here the CDR3 DNA reads TGTACCAGCAGCCCTGGACAGGCGTTTAATGAAAAACTGTTTTTT.

As concerns this clonotype: This may come from a read error, since a much larger clone is one base off. The rearrangement links TRBV7-9 to TRBJ2-7; D might be TRBD1 or TRBD2, each matching 5 bases. V lost 6 bases to trimming and J lost 3 bases, with 12 bases between them. The length of the CDR3 is 13 residues. The germline CDR1 and CDR2 sequences are SEHNR and FQNEAQ (reference sequence). The CDR3 region has the DNA TGTGCCAGCAGTCCCCGGGACGGCTACGAGCAGTACTTC. Its translation is CASSPRDGYEQYF.

This clonotype was recorded once. Just one base apart from a much larger clone, this may be a read error. The V and J genes are TRBV7-6 and TRBJ2-1; 7 nucleotides line up with TRBD2. J was trimmed by 9 bases and V by 4 bases; bases with no gene match: 12. Germline V gives CDR1 SGHVS, CDR2 FNYEAQ. The CDR3 runs to 15 residues. The CDR3 bases are TGTGCCAGCAGCTCAGCTGGTAGCGGGTTGGCTGAGCAGTTCTTC. Translated, it gives CASSSAGSGLAEQFF.

About this clonotype: A clone one base away is much larger, so this may be a read error. The genes are TRBV7-2 and TRBJ2-5, with 7 bases that match TRBD1. This CDR3 spans 16 amino acids. The germline gives CDR1 SGHTA, CDR2 FQGNSA. CDR3 protein: CASSFPQGYLQETRYF. For the CDR3, the DNA is TGTGCCAGCAGCTTCCCACAGGGGTATTTGCAAGAGACCCGGTACTTC.